Each of the 19 T cell receptor beta chains below was sequenced from the same sample in a study of T cell responses to AZD1222 COVID-19 vaccine. TCRdb keeps only in-frame clones here, not all; method: immunoSEQ multiplex PCR. Found here are tens of thousands of clones, more than 60% of them singletons; the top ten hold approximately 7%. The sequences come from peripheral blood, collected on day 0 of AZD1222 vaccination. The origin of the receptors is an adult in good health.

Worth noting for this clone: At one end the junction does not follow the germline gene, possibly because of a read error. The rearrangement uses TRBV14 and TRBJ1-4; TRBD1 might be the D (5 bases). The germline V gene has CDR1 SGHDN and CDR2 FVKESK. CDR3 size: 14 residues. The CDR3 nucleotides read TGTGCCAGCAGCCGGGACTTTACTAGTGAAAAACTGTTTTTT. It is translated as CASSRDFTSEKLFF.

This clone has a handful of counts. The chain is built from TRBV5-6 and TRBJ2-7; 7 positions match TRBD1. Germline values: CDR1 SGHDT, CDR2 YYEEEE. CDR3 length: 17 residues. V gave up 4 bases and J gave up 2 bases; unmatched junction bases: 15. DNA for the CDR3: TGTGCCAGCAGCCCCGCCGCAGGACAGGTTATCACCTACGAGCAGTACTTC. It specifies CASSPAAGQVITYEQYF.

The chain has TRBV25-1 and TRBJ1-1; D not certain. The CDR3 sequence is 15 residues long. Deletions cut 1 base from V and 4 bases from J, with 13 bases between. The V gene's germline CDR1 is MGHDK and CDR2 SYGVNS. This chain's CDR3 is CASSELLAPGTEAFF. The CDR3 bases are TGTGCCAGCAGTGAATTGTTGGCTCCGGGCACTGAAGCTTTCTTT.

In this sample, this clone turned up once. The chain links TRBV12-3 or TRBV12-4 to TRBJ2-6; 9 bases fit TRBD1. The V and J ends lost 5 bases and 11 bases, in that order; junction bases with no gene match: 4. The CDR3 spans 13 residues. The CDR3 loop reads CASSVGTGHVLTF. The CDR3 DNA sequence: TGTGCCAGCAGTGTCGGGACAGGGCACGTCCTGACTTTC.

J is TRBJ1-4 and V is TRBV28; D gene uncertain. Trimming took 5 bases from V and 7 from J, leaving 17 bases between them. In germline, CDR1 is MDHEN, CDR2 SYDVKM. This CDR3 is 15 amino acids long. CDR3 sequence reads: CASSVQGGRPEKLFF. The CDR3 DNA reads TGTGCCAGCAGTGTGCAAGGTGGGCGTCCTGAAAAACTGTTTTTT.

This clone was picked up a small number of times. The rearrangement uses TRBV5-1 and TRBJ1-5; 7 bases are shared with TRBD1. The CDR3 covers 15 residues. The germline V gene encodes CDR1 SGHRS and CDR2 YFSETQ. The junction had 11 bases not matched to a gene; V was cut back by 7 bases and J by 4 bases. For the CDR3, the DNA is TGCGCCAGCCGAATTACAGGGGACTCAAATCAGCCCCAGCATTTT. As protein: CASRITGDSNQPQHF.

The rearrangement uses TRBV30 and TRBJ1-3; D not certain. The CDR3 is 13 amino acids. V lost 4 bases and J lost 4, with 11 bases in between. The germline gives CDR1 GTSNPN, CDR2 SVGIG (reference sequence). The CDR3 spells CAWTRLAGNTIYF. As DNA, the CDR3 is TGTGCCTGGACTAGGTTAGCGGGAAACACCATATATTTT.

The chain uses TRBV28 and TRBJ2-7, with 10 bases identical to TRBD1. The germline gives CDR1 MDHEN, CDR2 SYDVKM. V dropped 6 bases and J dropped 4; count of bases not matched to a gene: 6. This CDR3 spans 14 amino acids. The CDR3 sequence: CASRPGQGWYEQYF. The CDR3 DNA follows: TGTGCCAGCAGACCGGGACAGGGGTGGTACGAGCAGTACTTC. The variable domain in full, completed from reference TRBV28 and TRBJ2-7, reads DVKVTQSSRYLVKRTGEKVFLECVQDMDHENMFWYRQDPGLGLRLIYFSYDVKMKEKGDIPEGYSVSREKKERFSLILESASTNQTSMYLCASRPGQGWYEQYFGPGTRLTVT.

The chain uses TRBV7-3 and TRBJ2-7, with D perhaps matching TRBD1 (6 bases). In germline, CDR1 is SGHTA, CDR2 FQGTGA. CDR3 length equals 14 residues. V was trimmed by 6 bases and J by 3 bases, leaving 15 bases between them. For the CDR3, the DNA is TGTGCCAGCAGGAAGTGGACAGCCTACTACGAGCAGTACTTC. Encoded protein: CASRKWTAYYEQYF. The full variable domain, rest sourced from reference TRBV7-3 and TRBJ2-7, is GAGVSQTPSNKVTEKGKYVELRCDPISGHTALYWYRQSLGQGPEFLIYFQGTGAADDSGLPNDRFFAVRPEGSVSTLKIQRTERGDSAVYLCASRKWTAYYEQYFGPGTRLTVT.

This clone was counted a few times. The chain combines TRBV4-1 with TRBJ1-2, with D hard to call. Germline loops: CDR1 MGHRA, CDR2 YSYEKL. The CDR3 consists of 14 residues. V gave up 1 base and J gave up 5 bases, with 11 bases separating them. This chain's CDR3 is CASSQGGNIYGYTF. The DNA of the CDR3 is TGCGCCAGCAGCCAAGGAGGGAATATTTATGGCTACACCTTC.

The CDR3 sequence: CASISDRGNTEAFF. In DNA form, the CDR3 reads TGTGCCAGCATATCTGACCGAGGAAACACTGAAGCTTTCTTT. V is TRBV2 and J is TRBJ1-1; no firm D call. The CDR3 extends over 14 amino acids. Trimming shortened V by 7 bases and J by 2 bases, and 14 bases separated the two germline ends. CDR1 and CDR2 (germline): SNHLY, FYNNEI.

The chain is built from TRBV7-2 and TRBJ1-3; a possible D gene is TRBD1 (5 bases). V lost 8 bases and J lost 6, with 20 bases in between. This CDR3 contains 15 residues. CDR1 and CDR2 from the germline V gene are SGHTA and FQGNSA. The CDR3 here is CASSRTPMGENTIYF. CDR3 coding DNA: TGTGCCAGCTCCAGGACACCGATGGGGGAAAACACCATATATTTT.

This clone was picked up one time. V gene TRBV30 combines with J gene TRBJ1-4; D is undetermined. Per germline, CDR1 GTSNPN and CDR2 SVGIG (reference sequence). The CDR3 runs 11 residues. V gave up 2 bases and J gave up 8 bases, with 6 bases separating them. DNA of the CDR3: TGTGCCTGGAGTCAGAGAGAAAAACTGTTTTTT. Translation gives CAWSQREKLFF.

The chain has TRBV28 and TRBJ2-7, with 10 bases matching TRBD1. The CDR3 spans 13 residues. CDR1 and CDR2 (germline): MDHEN, SYDVKM. With V trimmed by 6 bases and J by 6 bases, 5 bases remained unmatched. CDR3 DNA sequence: TGTGCCAGCAGGGGGGACAGGGGATCCGAGCAGTACTTC. Amino acids: CASRGDRGSEQYF.

The genes are TRBV7-9 and TRBJ2-2, with no clear D. Trimming left V 3 bases short and J 0 bases short, with 17 bases between. Germline loops: CDR1 SEHNR, CDR2 FQNEAQ (reference sequence). The CDR3 length is 18 residues. Written as DNA, the CDR3 is TGTGCCAGCAGCTTTTCCGGCCGAAGAACCGCGAACACCGGGGAGCTGTTTTTT. Translated, it gives CASSFSGRRTANTGELFF.

The rearrangement uses TRBV7-9 and TRBJ1-5; no reliable D call. V was cut by 5 bases and J by 2 bases, with 4 bases left in between. Per germline, CDR1 SEHNR and CDR2 FQNEAQ (reference sequence). The CDR3 totals 12 residues. CDR3 DNA: TGTGCCAGCAGCGTGGGCAATCAGCCCCAGCATTTT. Translation gives CASSVGNQPQHF.

This clone was counted many times. The chain has TRBV6-5 and TRBJ1-4, with D uncertain. V was pared by 8 bases and J by 7 bases, with 14 bases between. Germline CDR1 MNHEY, CDR2 SVGAGI. The CDR3 runs 13 residues. In DNA, the CDR3 is TGTGCCAGCGACGGAGCCGCCGGTGAAAAACTGTTTTTT. Amino acid sequence: CASDGAAGEKLFF.

The chain has TRBV27 and TRBJ2-7; D unresolved. Per germline, CDR1 MNHEY and CDR2 SMNVEV (reference sequence). The CDR3 runs to 14 residues. V lost 0 bases and J 3 bases, leaving 9 bases between the germline ends. The CDR3 nucleotides are TGTGCCAGCAGTTTATCGTATTTGGTCTACGAGCAGTACTTC. It is translated as CASSLSYLVYEQYF.

A note on this clone: One end of the junction fails to match germline, which may point to a read error. The chain is built from TRBV28 and TRBJ1-5, with D maybe TRBD1 (6 bases). Per the germline V gene, CDR1 is MDHEN and CDR2 is SYDVKM. This CDR3 comprises 16 residues. The CDR3 DNA follows: TGTGTCAGCTCCTCGGTGGCTGGCACGGGGGCTCAGCCCCAGCATTTT. Protein product: CVSSSVAGTGAQPQHF.